This TCR beta chain was retrieved from a study of control samples from healthy donors and cancer patients. Germline-derived CDR1 and CDR2 are GTSNPN and SVGIG (reference sequence). This CDR3 comprises 14 residues. Trimming cost V 5 bases and J 0 bases, with 13 bases left between them. Measured with immunoSEQ multiplex PCR; TCRdb has only the in-frame clones, and not every one. This sample has about 120,000 clones, with about 87% found just once. The sequence was collected from a man in his forties in good health. This chain joins TRBV30 and TRBJ1-2; D might be TRBD1 (5 bases). The sequencing input was blood. The DNA of the CDR3 is TGTGCCTGGTTACTCAGGGTTTCTAACTATGGCTACACCTTC. Translating it yields CAWLLRVSNYGYTF.